The entry below gives a single T cell receptor (beta chain) sequence along with its context. This sample is part of a study of blood T cell repertoires in COVID-19. Study-wide background: Whether acute or convalescent, the COVID-19 samples came from the United States, Italy and Spain. The analysed material was cDNA or gDNA that came from T cells, B-cell-depleted T cells, or PBMCs.

The length of the CDR3 is 12 residues. The V gene lost 6 bases and the J gene lost 4 bases, with 9 bases spanning the gap. Germline CDR1 LNHDA, CDR2 SQIVND (reference sequence). In the original analysis: Estimation of nucleated cell counts was performed using reference gene primer amplification. Profiling relied on immunoSEQ multiplex PCR, and the TCRdb table lists in-frame clones only, not all of them. That table is the source of V, J and clone size, and D and trimming were worked out from the DNA. The data hold 250,000 to 350,000 clones, with roughly 90% observed a single time. The receptor comes from a woman in her thirties with COVID-19, enrolled during active disease. This chain joins TRBV19 and TRBJ1-2; D ambiguous. Sequenced material: peripheral blood. The CDR3 DNA is TGTGCCAGTAGGGGCAGCACCTATGGCTACACCTTC. It is translated as CASRGSTYGYTF. Variable domain in full (rest from reference TRBV19 and TRBJ1-2): DGGITQSPKYLFRKEGQNVTLSCEQNLNHDAMYWYRQDPGQGLRLIYYSQIVNDFQKGDIAEGYSVSREKKESFPLTVTSAQKNPTAFYLCASRGSTYGYTFGSGTRLTVV.